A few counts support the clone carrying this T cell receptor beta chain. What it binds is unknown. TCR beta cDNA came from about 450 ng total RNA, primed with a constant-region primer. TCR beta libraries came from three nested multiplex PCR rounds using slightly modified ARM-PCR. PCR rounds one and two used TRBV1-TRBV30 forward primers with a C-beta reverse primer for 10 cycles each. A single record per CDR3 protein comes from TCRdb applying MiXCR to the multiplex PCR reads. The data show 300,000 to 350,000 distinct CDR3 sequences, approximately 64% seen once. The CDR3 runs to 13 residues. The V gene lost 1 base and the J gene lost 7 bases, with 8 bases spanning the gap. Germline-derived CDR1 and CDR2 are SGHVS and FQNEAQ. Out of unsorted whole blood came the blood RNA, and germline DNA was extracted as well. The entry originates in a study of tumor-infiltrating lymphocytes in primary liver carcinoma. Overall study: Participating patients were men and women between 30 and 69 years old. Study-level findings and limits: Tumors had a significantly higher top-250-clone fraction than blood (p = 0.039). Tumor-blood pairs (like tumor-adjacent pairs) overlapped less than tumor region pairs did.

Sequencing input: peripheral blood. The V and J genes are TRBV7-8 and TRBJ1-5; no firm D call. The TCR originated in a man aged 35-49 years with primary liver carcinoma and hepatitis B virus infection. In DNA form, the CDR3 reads TGTGCCAGCAGCTTAGGCGTGCGGCAGCCCCAGCATTTT. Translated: CASSLGVRQPQHF.